This TCR beta chain was observed in a study of cytomegalovirus exposure and HLA in healthy donors. Trimming removed 4 bases from V and 0 bases from J; junction bases left unmatched: 11. Germline assignment: CDR1 SQVTM and CDR2 ANQGSEA. This CDR3 spans 17 amino acids. The PCR made use of 60 Vbeta and 13 Jbeta primers. Clones were read by immunoSEQ multiplex PCR, and TCRdb kept only the in-frame ones, dropping some. Of fewer than 200,000 clones in the sample, around four fifths were seen once. Sequenced: PBMCs. The clonotype comes from a male donor in good health and CMV-seropositive. The V gene is TRBV29-1, the J gene TRBJ2-2; 7 bases are a match to TRBD1. In DNA, the CDR3 is TGCAGCGTTGCTGGAGGACGGACAGGTGCGAACACCGGGGAGCTGTTTTTT. Translation gives CSVAGGRTGANTGELFF.